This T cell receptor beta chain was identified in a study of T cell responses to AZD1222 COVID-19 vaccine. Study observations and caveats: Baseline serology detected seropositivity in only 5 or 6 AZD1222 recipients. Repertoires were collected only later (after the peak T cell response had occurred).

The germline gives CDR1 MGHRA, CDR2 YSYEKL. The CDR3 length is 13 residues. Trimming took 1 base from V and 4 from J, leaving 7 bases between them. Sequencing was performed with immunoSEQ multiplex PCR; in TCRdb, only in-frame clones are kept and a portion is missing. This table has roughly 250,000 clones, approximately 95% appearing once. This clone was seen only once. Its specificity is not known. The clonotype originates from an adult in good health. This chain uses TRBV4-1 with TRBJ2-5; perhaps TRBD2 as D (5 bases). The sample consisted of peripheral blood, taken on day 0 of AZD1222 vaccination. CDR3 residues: CASSQARGETQYF. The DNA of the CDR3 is TGCGCCAGCAGCCAAGCACGGGGAGAGACCCAGTACTTC.